The present TCR beta chain was sequenced within a study of T cell repertoires in cytomegalovirus infection. In the study overall: It was recently identified HLA-C-restricted and well-studied HLA-B-restricted CMV epitopes that the study used. General observations from the study: The ex vivo response was dominated by HLA-C-restricted CMV-specific TCR beta clonotypes.

Germline V gene lookup returns CDR1 MNHEY and CDR2 SMNVEV (reference sequence). Trimming cost V 1 base and J 4 bases; bases outside gene matches: 15. This CDR3 has 19 amino acids. As for this clonotype: The antigen is undetermined.

TCRdb processed the reads anew with MiXCR; each CDR3 protein has one entry. The repertoire holds about a million distinct CDR3 sequences, with around 30% as singletons. The sample consisted of cultured CD8+ T cells from PBMCs, taken from culture after CMV antigen stimulation. The receptor's source is a human donor in good health (CMV status not recorded). Some clones in this sample may be carry-over from other donors' samples. V gene TRBV27 combines with J gene TRBJ1-3; the match to TRBD1 covers 8 bases. CDR3 amino acids: CASSLWGGDRSSSGNTIYF. The CDR3 DNA reads as TGTGCCAGCAGTTTATGGGGGGGGGACAGGAGCTCATCCGGAAACACCATATATTTT.